This T cell receptor beta chain was sequenced in a study of tumor and adjacent non-tumor tissue in lung cancer. Overall study: Patients comprised about a dozen adenocarcinoma, a couple of squamous cell carcinoma and 1 small cell lung cancer. General study findings and limits: Shorter survival was associated with higher TCR diversity in tumors. Compared with tumor, normal lung showed significantly lower TCR diversity.

This CDR3 is built from 12 residues. In the case of this clonotype: Its antigen is currently unknown.

No cell sorting was done before RNA was extracted from the tissue. The normal lung tissue was taken more than 3 cm from the tumor edge. Three rounds of nested PCR, following a modified ARM-PCR protocol, produced the TCRbeta library. Via MiXCR, TCRdb re-called the multiplex PCR reads, giving one row per CDR3 protein. The sample has about 86,000 distinct CDR3 sequences, more than 75% seen once. Sequenced: distant non-tumor lung tissue. The receptor was derived from a woman aged 45 to 65 with non-small cell lung cancer. V gene TRBV12-3 or TRBV12-4 combines with J gene TRBJ2-1; D ambiguous. The CDR3 region is CTIIPEEGEQFF. The CDR3 DNA follows: TGTACCATCATTCCCGAAGAAGGTGAGCAGTTCTTC.